This TCR beta chain was recovered during a study of blood T cell repertoires in COVID-19. TCRdb's copy holds only in-frame clones and misses some; the assay was immunoSEQ multiplex PCR. Of about 69,000 clones detected, 75% to 80% appear once; the ten largest clones hold around 50%. V lost 0 bases to trimming and J lost 5 bases, with 11 bases between them. This CDR3 has 14 amino acids. Germline V gene sequence: CDR1 SGHRS, CDR2 YFSETQ. The chain joins TRBV5-1 to TRBJ2-5, with TRBD1 as a possible D gene (5 bases). The TCR sequence derives from a human donor in a cohort sampled during active COVID-19. The sample comprised peripheral blood. Here the CDR3 DNA reads TGCGCCAGCAGCTTGGCCCAGGGTCCTGAGACCCAGTACTTC. Amino acids: CASSLAQGPETQYF.